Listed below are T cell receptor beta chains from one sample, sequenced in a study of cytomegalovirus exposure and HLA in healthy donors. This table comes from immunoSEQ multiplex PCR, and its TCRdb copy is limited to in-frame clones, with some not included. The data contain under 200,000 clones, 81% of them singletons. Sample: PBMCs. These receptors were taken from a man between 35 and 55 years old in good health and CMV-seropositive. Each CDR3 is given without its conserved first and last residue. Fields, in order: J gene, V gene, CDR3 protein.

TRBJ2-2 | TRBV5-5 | ASRAGTNTGELF
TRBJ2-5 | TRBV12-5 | ASGLDGMETQY
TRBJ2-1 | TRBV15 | ATSTPSIGSSYNEQF
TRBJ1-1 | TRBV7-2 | ASSLRLTGMNTEAF
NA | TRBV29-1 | SVERGAGSYEQY
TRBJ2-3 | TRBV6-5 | ASNPRTGGTDTQY
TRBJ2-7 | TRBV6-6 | ASSLQGAIYEQY
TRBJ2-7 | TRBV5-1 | ASSLEGGQRVYEQY
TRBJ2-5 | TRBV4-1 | ASSQESLQRGNQETQY
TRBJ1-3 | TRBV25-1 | ASRGVSSGNTIY
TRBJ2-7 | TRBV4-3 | ASSQDPREGSEQY
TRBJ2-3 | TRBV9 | ASSVGTSGSDTQY
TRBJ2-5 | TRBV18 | ASSPETSGYQETQY
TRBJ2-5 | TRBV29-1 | SPSKQGKETQY
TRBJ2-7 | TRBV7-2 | ASSLASGTYEQY